A selection of T cell receptor beta chains follows, all from one sample in a study of blood T cell repertoires in COVID-19. The protocol was immunoSEQ multiplex PCR, while the TCRdb copy is restricted to in-frame clones and leaves out a portion. Altogether 270,000 or so clones are present, roughly nine tenths being singletons, with the ten largest covering about an eighth. The sequencing input was peripheral blood. The receptors were sampled from a young woman with COVID-19, enrolled during active disease. The CDR3 runs from the conserved cysteine through the conserved F or W.

v_call: TRBV5-8
cdr3_aa: CASSLGPPYEQYF

v_call: TRBV3-1/TRBV3-2
cdr3_aa: CASSQVGQDPTDF

v_call: TRBV27
cdr3_aa: CASRTGYNEQFF

v_call: TRBV6-2/TRBV6-3
cdr3_aa: CASSYSKTGASYEQYF

v_call: TRBV2
cdr3_aa: CASSTILRQGSESPLHF

v_call: TRBV12-5
cdr3_aa: CASGLVTGGLRGAQHF

v_call: TRBV2
cdr3_aa: CASRQGTYYGYTF

v_call: TRBV12-3/TRBV12-4
cdr3_aa: CASSSGMGSPLHF

v_call: TRBV19
cdr3_aa: CASSMGTSGYNEQFF

v_call: TRBV7-2
cdr3_aa: CASCRGSSTDTQYF

v_call: TRBV27
cdr3_aa: CASSDRSGRDEQYF

v_call: TRBV9
cdr3_aa: CASSVAVVTGPGGGAPRCYEQYF

v_call: TRBV5-1
cdr3_aa: CASSSTQGSYGYTF

v_call: TRBV3-1/TRBV3-2
cdr3_aa: CASSPGTSAIEQYF

v_call: TRBV7-6
cdr3_aa: CASSLAGGIQYNSPLHF

v_call: TRBV2
cdr3_aa: CASSGGYSYEQYF

v_call: TRBV19
cdr3_aa: CASLYYPRSLDDRGLCTDTQYF

v_call: TRBV5-5
cdr3_aa: CASSLDLRPEGQPQHF

v_call: TRBV5-1
cdr3_aa: CADRGEWQYF

v_call: TRBV6-5
cdr3_aa: CASKWDSRRDGYTF

v_call: TRBV9
cdr3_aa: CASSVSVGDNSPLHF

v_call: TRBV5-1
cdr3_aa: CASTLGSGANSYEQYF

v_call: TRBV24-1
cdr3_aa: CATIDRGWRGANVLTF

v_call: TRBV23-1
cdr3_aa: CASSHNPLGQPNTEAFF

v_call: TRBV7-9
cdr3_aa: CASSSRGHLLQETQYF

v_call: TRBV5-1
cdr3_aa: CASSQGDRDNTEAFF

v_call: TRBV11-2
cdr3_aa: CASSLAGGGDTQYF

v_call: TRBV5-4
cdr3_aa: CASSLSRGTGELFF

v_call: TRBV5-6
cdr3_aa: CASSYGQRVSGYTF

v_call: TRBV30
cdr3_aa: CAWTAGTGEETQYF

v_call: TRBV4-1
cdr3_aa: CASSQVSGLGGYTF

v_call: TRBV5-1
cdr3_aa: CASSLAGGSYEQYF

v_call: TRBV5-1
cdr3_aa: CASSLAGGNQPQHF

v_call: TRBV28
cdr3_aa: CASSFGGQGNQPQHF

v_call: TRBV28
cdr3_aa: CASTRTPNTEAFF

v_call: TRBV7-7
cdr3_aa: CASSPGGRINTGELFF

v_call: TRBV27
cdr3_aa: CASSSGDYDGYTF

v_call: TRBV7-2
cdr3_aa: CASSFTGGYSNQPQHF

v_call: TRBV7-8
cdr3_aa: CASSLARRGLGTGELFF

v_call: TRBV4-2
cdr3_aa: CASSLPGQGYEQYF

v_call: TRBV4-1
cdr3_aa: CASSQGRLAGREQYF

v_call: TRBV3-1/TRBV3-2
cdr3_aa: CASSRPGTYNEQFF

v_call: TRBV11-2
cdr3_aa: CASSFFSYREAFF

v_call: TRBV28
cdr3_aa: CASNSDRGSISNQPQHF

v_call: TRBV5-5
cdr3_aa: CASSPEGSGANVLTF

v_call: TRBV20-1
cdr3_aa: CSATGSEKLFF

v_call: TRBV19
cdr3_aa: CASSIGQGGSKNIQYF

v_call: TRBV28
cdr3_aa: CASSLYGIRLGGNTEAFF

v_call: TRBV27
cdr3_aa: CASSLRQTYEQYF

v_call: TRBV15
cdr3_aa: CATSSTGSYGYTF

v_call: TRBV5-1
cdr3_aa: CASSLGGIRTAYEQYF

v_call: TRBV28
cdr3_aa: CASNTATSGNTIYF